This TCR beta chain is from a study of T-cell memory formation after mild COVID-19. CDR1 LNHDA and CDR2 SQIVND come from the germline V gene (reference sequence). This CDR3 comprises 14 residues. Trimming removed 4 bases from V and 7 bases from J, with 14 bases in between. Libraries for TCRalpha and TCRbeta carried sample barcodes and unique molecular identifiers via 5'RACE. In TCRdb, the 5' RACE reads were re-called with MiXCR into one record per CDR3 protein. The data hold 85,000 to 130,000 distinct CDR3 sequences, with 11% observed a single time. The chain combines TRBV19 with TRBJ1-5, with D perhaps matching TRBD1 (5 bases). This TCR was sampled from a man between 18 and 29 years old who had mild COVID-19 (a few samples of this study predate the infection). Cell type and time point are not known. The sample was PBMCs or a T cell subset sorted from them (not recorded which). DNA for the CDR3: TGTGCCAGTAGTACCGAGACAGTCTACCAGCCCCAGCATTTT. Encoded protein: CASSTETVYQPQHF.